The rows below give T cell receptor beta chains drawn from one sample of a study of OX40 agonist ivuxolimab in advanced cancers. TCRdb keeps only in-frame clones here, not all; method: immunoSEQ multiplex PCR. This repertoire shows fewer than 65,000 clones, roughly 86% found once; its top ten account for about 7%. The sequencing here drew on CD4+ or CD8+ T cells sorted from blood, taken in a trial of the OX40 agonist ivuxolimab. These receptors were collected from an adult with an advanced solid tumor such as melanoma, head and neck, liver or kidney cancer. Both conserved end residues are part of each CDR3. The D gene is left open where the match is weak. Expanded clones are given a class, and other clones once, few, many or no size at all.

NA TRBJ1-4 13 NA TRBV5-4 CASSFRGLRKLFF TGTGCCAGCAGCTTCCGGGGGCTACGAAAACTGTTTTTT
NA TRBJ2-5 15 NA TRBV9 CASSAGILSLETQYF TGTGCCAGCAGCGCCGGGATCCTCTCTTTAGAGACCCAGTACTTC
NA TRBJ1-2 14 NA TRBV9 CASSVGQGPWGYTF TGTGCCAGCAGCGTAGGGCAGGGCCCATGGGGCTACACCTTC
NA TRBJ2-2 14 NA TRBV30 CAWSVQSNTGELFF TGTGCCTGGAGTGTACAATCGAACACCGGGGAGCTGTTTTTT
NA TRBJ1-2 11 NA TRBV20-1 CSAVSPLGYTF TGCAGTGCCGTTTCCCCCTTAGGCTACACCTTC
NA TRBJ1-3 15 NA TRBV6-5 CASSHSGSDGNTIYF TGTGCCAGCAGTCACTCAGGGTCAGACGGAAACACCATATATTTT
TRBD1 TRBJ2-7 14 few TRBV18 CASSRQGSPYEQYF TGTGCCAGCTCCCGACAGGGTAGCCCCTACGAGCAGTACTTC
TRBD1 TRBJ2-5 13 NA TRBV7-3 CASSWGQGETQYF TGTGCCAGCAGCTGGGGACAGGGGGAGACCCAGTACTTC
NA TRBJ1-1 13 few TRBV19 CASSALGNTEAFF TGTGCCAGTAGTGCCCTGGGGAACACTGAAGCTTTCTTT
NA TRBJ1-2 13 NA TRBV11-2 CASSTVPGGGYTF TGTGCCAGCAGCACAGTTCCTGGGGGAGGCTACACCTTC
TRBD1 TRBJ2-5 16 NA TRBV5-4 CASSSPGGPLQETQYF TGTGCCAGCAGCTCTCCAGGGGGCCCACTACAAGAGACCCAGTACTTC
TRBD2 TRBJ2-1 15 once TRBV7-3 CASSPTSGRADEQFF TGTGCCAGCAGCCCTACTAGCGGGAGGGCCGATGAGCAGTTCTTC
NA TRBJ2-7 11 NA TRBV30 CAWSSLYEQYF TGTGCCTGGAGCTCACTTTACGAGCAGTACTTC
TRBD2 TRBJ2-3 16 once TRBV9 CASSVGGLVILDTQYF TGTGCCAGCAGCGTAGGAGGACTAGTAATTTTGGATACGCAGTATTTT
NA TRBJ2-1 15 NA TRBV6-5 CASSSGRQFYNEQFF TGTGCCAGCAGTTCGGGACGCCAATTTTACAATGAGCAGTTCTTC
NA TRBJ2-5 12 NA TRBV7-9 CASSLVGETQYF TGTGCCAGCAGCTTAGTAGGAGAGACCCAGTACTTC
NA TRBJ1-5 11 NA TRBV28 CASSFLGPQHF TGTGCCAGCAGTTTTCTTGGGCCCCAGCATTTT
NA TRBJ1-1 13 NA TRBV6-6 CASSFSMNTEAFF TGTGCCAGCAGTTTTTCGATGAACACTGAAGCTTTCTTT
NA TRBJ2-7 12 few TRBV6-1 CASGEVRGEQYF TGTGCCAGCGGCGAGGTCCGGGGGGAGCAGTACTTC
NA TRBJ1-5 14 NA TRBV10-3 CAISDGDSNQPQHF TGTGCCATCAGTGACGGGGATAGCAATCAGCCCCAGCATTTT
TRBD2 TRBJ2-7 16 NA TRBV28 CASRAGVQTWGYEQYF TGTGCCAGCAGGGCGGGGGTACAAACCTGGGGGTACGAGCAGTACTTC